These 5 T cell receptor beta chains originate from one sample sequenced in a study of response to subunit inactivated influenza vaccine. TCRdb itself ran the RT-PCR reads through MiXCR, one entry per CDR3 protein. The table includes a few hundred thousand distinct CDR3 sequences, less than 7.5% detected once. Sequences were derived from PBMCs from blood, sampled roughly 24 months after vaccination. These receptors all come from a man in his fifties or sixties who received an inactivated influenza vaccine.

The sample holds one count of this clonotype. One end of the junction is discordant with germline, which a read error may explain. The chain joins TRBV5-6 to TRBJ2-1; unclear D gene. CDR1 and CDR2 from the germline V gene are SGHDT and YYEEEE. The CDR3 sequence is 13 residues long. The CDR3 DNA reads as TGTGCCAGCAGCTTGGTCGCCTACACTGAGCAGTTCTTC. Protein product: CASSLVAYTEQFF.

This clonotype showed up many times. The V gene is TRBV6-1, the J gene TRBJ1-2; 11 bases are a match to TRBD1. Trimming took 0 bases from V and 4 from J; bases not matched to a gene: 7. This CDR3 comprises 17 residues. In germline, CDR1 is MNHNS, CDR2 SASEGT. The CDR3 sequence: CASSEAGQGAYGYGYTF. In nucleotides, the CDR3 is TGTGCCAGCAGTGAAGCCGGACAGGGGGCCTACGGCTATGGCTACACCTTC.

This clonotype was detected once. V is TRBV5-6 and J is TRBJ2-7; 8 nucleotides align to TRBD1. Germline CDR1 reads SGHDT; CDR2 reads YYEEEE. Trimming removed 8 bases from V and 6 bases from J; junction bases left unmatched: 10. The CDR3 covers 13 residues. CDR3 nucleotide sequence: TGTGCCAGTGAATGGACAGGGAGTTCCGAGCAGTACTTC. Its protein is CASEWTGSSEQYF.

This sequence joins TRBV25-1 and TRBJ2-1, with 8 bases lining up with TRBD2. The CDR3 is 17 residues long. Germline CDR1 MGHDK, CDR2 SYGVNS. V shed 4 bases and J 2 bases; nucleotides not matched to a gene: 10. The CDR3 DNA sequence: TGTGCCAGCAGTGGGGGTTTAACTAGCGGAGCCTACAATGAGCAGTTCTTC. It is translated as CASSGGLTSGAYNEQFF. The full variable domain, completed using reference TRBV25-1 and TRBJ2-1, is EADIYQTPRYLVIGTGKKITLECSQTMGHDKMYWYQQDPGMELHLIHYSYGVNSTEKGDLSSESTVSRIRTEHFPLTLESARPSHTSQYLCASSGGLTSGAYNEQFFGPGTRLTVL.

The table lists this clonotype with a few counts. This chain joins TRBV6-2 or TRBV6-3 and TRBJ2-7; unclear D gene. Germline CDR1 reads MNHEY; CDR2 reads SVGEGT. This CDR3 is 11 amino acids long. V lost 2 bases to trimming and J lost 5 bases, with 4 bases between them. Here the CDR3 DNA reads TGTGCCAGCAGTTACCAGGACGAGCAGTACTTC. Protein product: CASSYQDEQYF.